Here is one TCR beta chain with its context. Its specific antigen is unknown. No qualities accompany the bases; no much larger clone lies one base away. The data belong to a study of type 1 regulatory T cells (dated by TCRdb to the early 2020s). For context, the study as a whole: The study characterized an in vitro protocol that generated a Tr1-enriched, alloantigen-specific CD4 T cell product named T-allo10. T-allo10 was under clinical evaluation in patients with hematological malignancies receiving allogeneic hematopoietic stem cell transplantation.

Here is what the overall study found, with its caveats: Compared with non-Tr1 cells, Tr1 cells had a narrower TCR repertoire, and the study took this difference to reflect clonal expansion driven by alloantigen.

The reads were generated on an Illumina MiSeq. TCRdb passed the public sequencing reads through fastp at Q25 and MiXCR, retaining productive beta sequences. Rows with a matching CDR3 protein are joined into one entry that keeps the most common DNA and genes. The sample table shows 60,000 to 70,000 distinct CDR3 sequences, and around 49% are seen once. The ten largest account for around 2.1% of the sample. Trimming costs V 1 base and J 4 bases, and their ends lie 11 bases apart. Sequences SGHTA (CDR1) and FQGNSA (CDR2) are obtained from the germline V gene. From its cysteine to its phenylalanine, the CDR3 spans 15 amino acids. Only the CDR3 part of the read is kept: 45 bases, read in frame from the first base.

This TCR derives from a human donor in good health. Sample: cultured non-Tr1 T cells, either the whole culture or a sorted T cell fraction (not recorded which). According to the study, the label for this sample's cell subset or site signals: non-Tr1 population from the T-allo10 product. This receptor chain uses TRBV7-2 and TRBJ2-1; the D segment could be TRBD2, given 6 matching bases. The CDR3 reads as follows: CASSLGGEKYNEQFF. The nucleotide sequence reads as follows: TGTGCCAGCAGCTTAGGGGGGGAGAAATACAATGAGCAGTTCTTC.